Sequencing of this TCR beta chain was carried out in a study of T cell changes during pregnancy in multiple sclerosis. The CDR3 totals 15 residues. Germline values: CDR1 SQVTM, CDR2 ANQGSEA. V was clipped by 4 bases and J by 1 base; unmatched bases: 6. Data came from immunoSEQ multiplex PCR; TCRdb stores just in-frame clones and leaves some out. In the table there are roughly 100,000 clones, under 95% of which are singletons. This chain connects TRBV29-1 to TRBJ2-3, with 9 bases matching TRBD2. The sequence derives from a female donor with multiple sclerosis, enrolled in a pregnancy study. This specimen consisted of peripheral blood, obtained before pregnancy. Here the CDR3 reads CSVVLSGGGTDTQYF. The CDR3 coding sequence is TGCAGCGTTGTTCTTAGCGGGGGAGGCACAGATACGCAGTATTTT.